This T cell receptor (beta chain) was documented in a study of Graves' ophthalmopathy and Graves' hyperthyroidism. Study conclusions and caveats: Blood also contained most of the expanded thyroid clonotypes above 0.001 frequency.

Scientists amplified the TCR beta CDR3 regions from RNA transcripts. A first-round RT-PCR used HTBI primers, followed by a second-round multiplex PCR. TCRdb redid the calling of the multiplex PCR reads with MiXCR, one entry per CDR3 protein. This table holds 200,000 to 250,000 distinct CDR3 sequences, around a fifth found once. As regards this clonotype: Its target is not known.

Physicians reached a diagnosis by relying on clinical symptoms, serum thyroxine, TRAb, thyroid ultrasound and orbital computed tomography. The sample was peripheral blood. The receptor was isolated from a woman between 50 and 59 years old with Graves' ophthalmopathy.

The CDR3 loop is CASSPLGPASNQPQHF. In nucleotides, the CDR3 is TGTGCCAGCAGTCCCTTAGGACCCGCATCCAATCAGCCCCAGCATTTT. The rearrangement links TRBV6-2 or TRBV6-3 to TRBJ1-5; no clear D. Germline loops: CDR1 MNHEY, CDR2 SVGEGT. This CDR3 has 16 amino acids. Trimming took 5 bases from V and 3 from J, leaving 17 bases between them.